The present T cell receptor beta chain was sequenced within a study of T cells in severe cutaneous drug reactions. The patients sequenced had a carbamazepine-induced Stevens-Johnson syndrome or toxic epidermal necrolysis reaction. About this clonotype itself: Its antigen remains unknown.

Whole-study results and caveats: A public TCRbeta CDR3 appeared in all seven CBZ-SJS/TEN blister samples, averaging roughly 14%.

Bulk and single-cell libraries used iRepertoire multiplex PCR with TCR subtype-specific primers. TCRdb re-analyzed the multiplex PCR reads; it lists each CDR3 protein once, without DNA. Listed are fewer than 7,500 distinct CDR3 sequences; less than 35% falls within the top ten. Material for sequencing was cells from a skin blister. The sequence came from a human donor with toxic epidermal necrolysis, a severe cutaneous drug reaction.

CDR3 in amino acids: CASSQKQGEWKYEQYF. The chain couples TRBV11-2 to TRBJ2-7; TCRdb outputs TRBD1, but without DNA this stays unchecked. Germline assignment: CDR1 SGHAT and CDR2 FQNNGV. The CDR3 has 16 residues.